These T cell receptor beta chains were read from a single sample in a study of Graves' ophthalmopathy and Graves' hyperthyroidism. TCRdb itself ran the multiplex PCR reads through MiXCR, one entry per CDR3 protein. The sample consists of 360,000 or so distinct CDR3 sequences, approximately 20% of them appearing once. The sample taken for sequencing was peripheral blood. All receptors derive from a woman aged 18 to 35 with Graves' ophthalmopathy. CDR3s include the opening cysteine and the closing phenylalanine or tryptophan. Each record gives: J gene, clone size, D gene, CDR3 length, V gene, CDR3 DNA, CDR3 protein. A D gene is named only where the DNA matches it firmly. Clone size, where shown, is once, few, many, or a class for clones that have expanded.

J: TRBJ1-5; size: many; D: NA; length: 14; V: TRBV19; DNA: TGTGCCAGTAGCACGGGGTGGGCAAATCAGCCCCAGCATTTT; CDR3: CASSTGWANQPQHF
J: TRBJ1-2; size: NA; D: NA; length: 14; V: TRBV27; DNA: TGTGCCAGCAGAAGCAGGGGTTCGGACTATGGCTACACCTTC; CDR3: CASRSRGSDYGYTF
J: TRBJ2-7; size: NA; D: NA; length: 16; V: TRBV19; DNA: TGTGCCAGTAGTATCGGAATAGGGCTCGCTTCCTACGAGCAGTACTTC; CDR3: CASSIGIGLASYEQYF
J: TRBJ2-4; size: many; D: TRBD1; length: 18; V: TRBV5-1; DNA: TGCGCCAGCAGCCCTTCGACAGGGGCTACGGATTTAGGAAACATTCAGTACTTC; CDR3: CASSPSTGATDLGNIQYF
J: TRBJ1-6; size: many; D: NA; length: 14; V: TRBV10-3; DNA: TGTGCCATCAGTGAGCGGGACACGGATTCACCCCTCCACTTT; CDR3: CAISERDTDSPLHF
J: TRBJ1-5; size: NA; D: NA; length: 12; V: TRBV27; DNA: TGTGCCAGCTGGGGGATGTCTCAGCCCCAGCATTTT; CDR3: CASWGMSQPQHF
J: TRBJ2-2; size: many; D: NA; length: 11; V: TRBV6-2/TRBV6-3; DNA: TGTGCCAGCAGCCGGCCCGGGGAGCTGTTTTTT; CDR3: CASSRPGELFF
J: TRBJ2-7; size: many; D: TRBD2; length: 16; V: TRBV4-2; DNA: TGTGCCAGCAGCCAATTCGCACTAGCGGGAGTCTACGAGCAGTACTTC; CDR3: CASSQFALAGVYEQYF
J: TRBJ1-2; size: NA; D: NA; length: 15; V: TRBV12-3/TRBV12-4; DNA: TGTGCCAGCAGTTTCAGACAGTCAGGGGAAGACGGCTACACCTTC; CDR3: CASSFRQSGEDGYTF
J: TRBJ2-5; size: NA; D: TRBD2; length: 14; V: TRBV12-3/TRBV12-4; DNA: TGTGCCAGCGGGGGGAGGGGCCACCAAGAGACCCAGTACTTC; CDR3: CASGGRGHQETQYF
J: TRBJ2-5; size: many; D: NA; length: 14; V: TRBV10-2; DNA: TGCGCCAGCAGTGGAATTGGGGGCCAAGAGACCCAGTACTTC; CDR3: CASSGIGGQETQYF
J: TRBJ1-1; size: many; D: NA; length: 14; V: TRBV12-3/TRBV12-4; DNA: TGTGCCAGCAGTTTGTGGGGCGCCGGCACTGAAGCTTTCTTT; CDR3: CASSLWGAGTEAFF
J: TRBJ2-6; size: many; D: NA; length: 14; V: TRBV28; DNA: TGTGCCAGCAGTTTGCATGGACAATCGGGCGTCCTGACTTTC; CDR3: CASSLHGQSGVLTF
J: TRBJ2-5; size: NA; D: NA; length: 16; V: TRBV6-5; DNA: TGTGCCAGCAGTTACTTTAAACAGGAAAAATTGGGGACCCAGTACTTC; CDR3: CASSYFKQEKLGTQYF
J: TRBJ1-6; size: many; D: TRBD1; length: 13; V: TRBV19; DNA: TGTGCCTGCAGGGGGGTCGGTAATTCACCCCTCCACTTT; CDR3: CACRGVGNSPLHF
J: TRBJ1-6; size: few; D: TRBD1; length: 17; V: TRBV6-5; DNA: TGTGCCAGCAGTTGGGCTTATTTGGACAGGGACAATTCACCCCTCCACTTT; CDR3: CASSWAYLDRDNSPLHF
J: TRBJ2-7; size: many; D: NA; length: 12; V: TRBV7-9; DNA: TGTGCCAGCAGCCCCAACCCCCACGAGCAGTACTTC; CDR3: CASSPNPHEQYF
J: TRBJ2-4; size: many; D: NA; length: 13; V: TRBV29-1; DNA: TGCAGCGGGGGGGCCGGGAAGAAAAACATTCAGTACTTC; CDR3: CSGGAGKKNIQYF
J: TRBJ2-5; size: many; D: NA; length: 16; V: TRBV5-1; DNA: TGCGCCAGCAGCCCTTCCCCCGATAACTCGGAGGAGACCCAGTACTTC; CDR3: CASSPSPDNSEETQYF
J: TRBJ2-5; size: many; D: NA; length: 14; V: TRBV2; DNA: TGTGCCAGCAGAGCAAGTGGCCCCCAAGAGACCCAGTACTTC; CDR3: CASRASGPQETQYF
J: TRBJ2-7; size: many; D: NA; length: 14; V: TRBV15; DNA: TGTGCCACCAGCAGAGAACCGGGAAGGGCCGAGCAGTACTTC; CDR3: CATSREPGRAEQYF
J: TRBJ1-2; size: many; D: TRBD1; length: 16; V: TRBV6-5; DNA: TGTGCCAGCAGTCGGACAGGCCTGAGGGCTAACTATGGCTACACCTTC; CDR3: CASSRTGLRANYGYTF
J: TRBJ2-5; size: few; D: NA; length: 14; V: TRBV5-1; DNA: TGCGCCAGCAGCACGATCCCCGAACAAGAGACCCAGTACTTC; CDR3: CASSTIPEQETQYF
J: TRBJ2-7; size: many; D: NA; length: 15; V: TRBV12-3/TRBV12-4; DNA: TGTGCCAGCAGTGGAACTACAGGGTTTCCCTACGAGCAGTACTTC; CDR3: CASSGTTGFPYEQYF
J: TRBJ1-2; size: NA; D: NA; length: 19; V: TRBV18; DNA: TGTGCCAGCTCCTCCCGTGTGCCCGCCGACGGGTCAACCACGGGTGGCTACACCTTC; CDR3: CASSSRVPADGSTTGGYTF
J: TRBJ2-1; size: NA; D: TRBD2; length: 15; V: TRBV7-9; DNA: TGTGCCAGCAGCTCTCGAGCGGGAGGCTACAATGAGCAGTTCTTC; CDR3: CASSSRAGGYNEQFF
J: TRBJ2-2; size: many; D: NA; length: 14; V: TRBV11-1; DNA: TGTGCCAGCAGCTTGGGTCTTTCCACCGGGGAGCTGTTTTTT; CDR3: CASSLGLSTGELFF
J: TRBJ2-7; size: many; D: NA; length: 15; V: TRBV3-1; DNA: TGTGCCAGCAGCCGGGGCGTGGACAGTGCCTACGAGCAGTACTTC; CDR3: CASSRGVDSAYEQYF
J: TRBJ2-7; size: NA; D: TRBD1; length: 14; V: TRBV6-1; DNA: TGTGCCAGCGAATCGGGACAGGGTAGCTACGAGCAGTACTTC; CDR3: CASESGQGSYEQYF
J: TRBJ1-2; size: many; D: NA; length: 15; V: TRBV14; DNA: TGTGCCAGCAGTCAAGTGGGGGCCCCAGTGGATGGCTACACCTTC; CDR3: CASSQVGAPVDGYTF
J: TRBJ2-7; size: NA; D: NA; length: 14; V: TRBV6-1; DNA: TGTGCCAGCAGTGAAGTGCACAGCCACTACGAGCAGTACTTC; CDR3: CASSEVHSHYEQYF
J: TRBJ2-7; size: many; D: TRBD1; length: 13; V: TRBV20-1; DNA: TGCAGTGGATCCCGGGACAGGCTCTACGAGCAGTACTTC; CDR3: CSGSRDRLYEQYF
J: TRBJ1-2; size: many; D: NA; length: 16; V: TRBV12-3/TRBV12-4; DNA: TGTGCCAGCAGTTTATCGGGCGGAGGGGGGCGGGGTGGCTACACCTTC; CDR3: CASSLSGGGGRGGYTF
J: TRBJ1-2; size: many; D: TRBD1; length: 15; V: TRBV12-3/TRBV12-4; DNA: TGTGCCAGCAGTTCCCGGACAGGGGGCCCGGTTGGCTACACCTTC; CDR3: CASSSRTGGPVGYTF
J: TRBJ1-5; size: many; D: TRBD1; length: 22; V: TRBV6-1; DNA: TGTGCCAGCAGTCAACGGACAGGGTACCGGGGTACGGCCGCGAACCGAAATCAGCCCCAGCATTTT; CDR3: CASSQRTGYRGTAANRNQPQHF
J: TRBJ2-7; size: many; D: TRBD1; length: 15; V: TRBV28; DNA: TGTGCCAGCAGTTTAGCACAGGGGAGTCCCTACGAGCAGTACTTC; CDR3: CASSLAQGSPYEQYF
J: TRBJ2-2; size: NA; D: NA; length: 14; V: TRBV6-1; DNA: TGTGCCAGCAGTGTAACGGGACCCCTGGGGGAGCTGTTTTTT; CDR3: CASSVTGPLGELFF
J: TRBJ2-2; size: many; D: TRBD2; length: 17; V: TRBV6-2/TRBV6-3; DNA: TGTGCCAGCAGTTACAGCCCTAGCGGGAGGCCTCCGGGGGAGCTGTTTTTT; CDR3: CASSYSPSGRPPGELFF
J: TRBJ1-5; size: many; D: NA; length: 12; V: TRBV19; DNA: TGTGCCAGTAGTGGGTCTTGGCAGCCCCAGCATTTT; CDR3: CASSGSWQPQHF
J: TRBJ1-2; size: many; D: NA; length: 16; V: TRBV11-2; DNA: TGTGCCAGCAGCCGAATTACAGGGAAAAGGGACTATGGCTACACCTTC; CDR3: CASSRITGKRDYGYTF
J: TRBJ1-2; size: NA; D: TRBD1; length: 15; V: TRBV12-3/TRBV12-4; DNA: TGTGCCAGCAGCGGGACAGATTATACTAACTATGGCTACACCTTC; CDR3: CASSGTDYTNYGYTF
J: TRBJ2-6; size: many; D: TRBD2; length: 16; V: TRBV28; DNA: TGTGCCAGCAGCCCTCGGGCGGGGGCTGGGGCCAACGTCCTGACTTTC; CDR3: CASSPRAGAGANVLTF
J: TRBJ2-7; size: many; D: NA; length: 14; V: TRBV5-1; DNA: TGCGCCAGCAGCCCTTCTTTGACAGGCTACGAGCAGTACTTC; CDR3: CASSPSLTGYEQYF
J: TRBJ2-7; size: many; D: TRBD2; length: 16; V: TRBV11-2; DNA: TGTGCCAGCAGCTTAAAAGCGGGGGGGCTAATGAACGAGCAGTACTTC; CDR3: CASSLKAGGLMNEQYF
J: TRBJ2-2; size: many; D: TRBD2; length: 19; V: TRBV28; DNA: TGTGCCAGCAGTTTATTTGGGATTTCTAGCGGGAGGCGGACCGGGGAGCTGTTTTTT; CDR3: CASSLFGISSGRRTGELFF
J: TRBJ2-2; size: NA; D: TRBD2; length: 15; V: TRBV12-3/TRBV12-4; DNA: TGTGCCAGCAGAGGACTAGCGCGGTACACCGGGGAGCTGTTTTTT; CDR3: CASRGLARYTGELFF
J: TRBJ2-7; size: many; D: NA; length: 11; V: TRBV7-2; DNA: TGTGCCTCAAAAGGGAGGTACGAGCAGTACTTC; CDR3: CASKGRYEQYF
J: TRBJ1-5; size: many; D: NA; length: 14; V: TRBV12-3/TRBV12-4; DNA: TGTGCCAGCAGCCAGGACAGACTGGATCAGCCCCAGCATTTT; CDR3: CASSQDRLDQPQHF
J: TRBJ1-2; size: NA; D: TRBD1; length: 14; V: TRBV12-5; DNA: TGTGCTAGTGGTTTGGGGACAGGTATCTATGGCTACACCTTC; CDR3: CASGLGTGIYGYTF
J: TRBJ1-5; size: many; D: NA; length: 12; V: TRBV6-5; DNA: TGTGCCAGCTGGCGGGTAAATCAGCCCCAGCATTTT; CDR3: CASWRVNQPQHF
J: TRBJ2-7; size: NA; D: NA; length: 13; V: TRBV6-1; DNA: TGTGCCACCCTGAGGAGGGCAGGCTACGAGCAGTACTTC; CDR3: CATLRRAGYEQYF
J: TRBJ1-1; size: many; D: NA; length: 16; V: TRBV6-1; DNA: TGTGCCAGCAGGAGGGGCCCCGTACTAAAAATGCCCGAAGCTTTCTTT; CDR3: CASRRGPVLKMPEAFF
J: TRBJ1-5; size: many; D: NA; length: 13; V: TRBV19; DNA: TGTGCCAGTAGTACCGGACCCCATCAGCCCCAGCATTTT; CDR3: CASSTGPHQPQHF
J: TRBJ1-1; size: many; D: NA; length: 16; V: TRBV9; DNA: TGTGCCAGCAGCGTAGGGACTCTGGGGGGAAACACTGAAGCTTTCTTT; CDR3: CASSVGTLGGNTEAFF